This TCR beta chain derives from a study of early T cells in non-severe SARS-CoV-2 infection. MiXCR, applied by TCRdb to the 5' RACE reads, yields one record per CDR3 protein. The sample consists of roughly 99,000 distinct CDR3 sequences, around 10% of them appearing once. The CDR3 runs to 16 residues. Between the trimmed V and J ends, which lost 3 bases and 6 bases, there was a span of 17 bases. Per the germline V gene, CDR1 is SEHNR and CDR2 is FQNEAQ (reference sequence). This clonotype was observed at least ten times. The sequence derives from an adult who was a healthcare worker with PCR-confirmed SARS-CoV-2 infection or an uninfected control (not recorded which). The chain has TRBV7-9 and TRBJ1-4; unclear D gene. The specimen was whole blood. The CDR3 region has the DNA TGTGCCAGCAGCTTTACGGGGTTTTCCCCCTATGAAAAACTGTTTTTT. Translation: CASSFTGFSPYEKLFF.